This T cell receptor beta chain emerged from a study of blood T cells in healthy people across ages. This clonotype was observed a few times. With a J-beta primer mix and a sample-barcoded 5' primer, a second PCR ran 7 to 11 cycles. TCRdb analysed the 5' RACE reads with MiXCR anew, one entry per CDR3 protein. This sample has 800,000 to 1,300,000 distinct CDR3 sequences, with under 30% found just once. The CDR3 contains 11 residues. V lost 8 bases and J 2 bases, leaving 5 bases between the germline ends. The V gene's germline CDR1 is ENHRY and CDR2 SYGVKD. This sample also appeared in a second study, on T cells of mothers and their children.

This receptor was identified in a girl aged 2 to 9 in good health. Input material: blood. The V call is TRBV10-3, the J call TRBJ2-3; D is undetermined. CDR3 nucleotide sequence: TGTGCCATCTCGGACACAGATACGCAGTATTTT. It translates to CAISDTDTQYF.